One sample yielded the 21 T cell receptor beta chains listed below, sequenced in a study of blood T cell repertoires in COVID-19. Method: immunoSEQ multiplex PCR; TCRdb's copy keeps in-frame clones and lacks some. The table records some 150,000 clones, around nine tenths of them present only once. The sequenced material came from peripheral blood. All receptors come from a woman aged 45 to 65 with active or convalescent COVID-19.

As to this clone: Its ends do not fully match the called genes, so a read error is possible. The J gene is TRBJ2-1, the V gene TRBV6-1, with 9 bases identical to TRBD2. Germline V gene sequence: CDR1 MNHNS, CDR2 SASEGT. This CDR3 is 11 amino acids long. CDR3: CASSQAGGVFF. The CDR3 DNA follows: TGTGCCAGCAGTCAAGCGGGAGGCGTGTTCTTC.

The gene calls are TRBV6-4 and TRBJ1-1, with 9 nucleotides matching TRBD1. Germline CDR1 reads MRHNA; CDR2 reads SNTAGT. Trimming cost V 6 bases and J 1 base; bases outside gene matches: 3. CDR3 size: 14 residues. The CDR3 DNA reads TGTGCCAGCAGCGTGGGACAGGGGAACACTGAAGCTTTCTTT. Amino acids: CASSVGQGNTEAFF.

V gene TRBV6-1 combines with J gene TRBJ2-7, with 8 bases aligning to TRBD2. CDR3 length equals 15 residues. Germline V lookup: CDR1 MNHNS, CDR2 SASEGT. The trim removed 3 bases at V and 2 bases at J, leaving 6 bases unmatched. In nucleotides, the CDR3 is TGTGCCAGCAGTGAGTTTAGCGGGGAAACCTACGAGCAGTACTTC. Its translation is CASSEFSGETYEQYF.

V gene TRBV27 combines with J gene TRBJ1-4, with D unclear. Looked up from germline, CDR1 is MNHEY and CDR2 is SMNVEV (reference sequence). Between the trimmed V and J ends, which lost 6 bases and 0 bases, there was a span of 8 bases. The CDR3 is made up of 14 amino acids. The CDR3 sequence is CASRLTATNEKLFF. The CDR3 DNA is TGTGCCAGCAGGTTAACTGCAACTAATGAAAAACTGTTTTTT.

V usage is TRBV5-1 and J usage is TRBJ1-2; TRBD1 is a possible D gene (5 bases). Germline V gene lookup returns CDR1 SGHRS and CDR2 YFSETQ. Between the trimmed V and J ends, which lost 5 bases and 4 bases, there was a span of 15 bases. This CDR3 comprises 14 residues. The CDR3 DNA reads as TGCGCCAGCAGTACCGGGGGACCGACCTATGGCTACACCTTC. Its translation is CASSTGGPTYGYTF.

J is TRBJ1-1 and V is TRBV11-2, with TRBD1 matching over 10 bases. The CDR3 covers 15 residues. Trimming at V came to 5 bases and at J to 1 base, leaving 4 bases not matched to a gene. The germline CDR1 and CDR2 sequences are SGHAT and FQNNGV. The CDR3 DNA reads TGTGCCAGCAGCGTAGGACAGGGGGGGAACACTGAAGCTTTCTTT. It codes for CASSVGQGGNTEAFF.

This clone appeared once. The chain combines TRBV9 with TRBJ1-2, with 8 positions matching TRBD1. This CDR3 comprises 16 residues. The germline gives CDR1 SGDLS, CDR2 YYNGEE. Germline trimming cut 4 bases from V and 4 bases from J; bases unmatched to any gene: 12. This CDR3 is CASSPSPTGEAYGYTF. Written as DNA, the CDR3 is TGTGCCAGCAGCCCTTCCCCGACAGGGGAAGCCTATGGCTACACCTTC.

The chain carries TRBV29-1 and TRBJ1-2, with 8 bases identical to TRBD1. Germline-derived CDR1 and CDR2 are SQVTM and ANQGSEA. The J segment lost 4 bases and the V segment lost 7 bases, leaving 11 bases of the junction unmatched. The CDR3 is 14 amino acids. DNA for the CDR3: TGCAGCGCGGCAGGGGGCCCAGCACTCTATGGCTACACCTTC. This gives the protein CSAAGGPALYGYTF.

The rearrangement links TRBV4-3 to TRBJ1-6, with 7 bases that match TRBD1. J was trimmed by 8 bases and V by 0 bases; bases with no gene match: 10. This CDR3 has 17 amino acids. Germline-derived CDR1 and CDR2 are LGHNA and YSLEER. The CDR3 DNA reads TGCGCCAGCAGCCAAGATCTCACAGGGGAACAGGATTCACCCCTCCACTTT. Amino acid sequence: CASSQDLTGEQDSPLHF.

The chain links TRBV11-2 to TRBJ2-7; TRBD2 matches 7 bases. The CDR3 consists of 15 residues. V trimming: 7 bases; J trimming: 6 bases; junction bases outside the gene matches: 15. Germline lookup yields CDR1 SGHAT and CDR2 FQNNGV. CDR3 DNA: TGTGCCAGCACCCTCCCGGGGGGAGGTGATCGCGAGCAGTACTTC. It encodes CASTLPGGGDREQYF.

The rearrangement links TRBV9 to TRBJ1-3, with no clear D. The CDR3 is 15 residues long. Trimming stripped 4 bases from V and 4 bases from J, with 15 bases between. In germline, CDR1 is SGDLS, CDR2 YYNGEE. The CDR3 here is CASSPHKGAGNTIYF. In DNA, the CDR3 is TGTGCCAGCAGCCCCCACAAAGGAGCGGGAAACACCATATATTTT.

This rearrangement joins TRBV19 to TRBJ2-2; 7 bases fit TRBD1. J lost 6 bases, V lost 3 bases, and 10 bases had no gene match. CDR3 size: 16 residues. The germline V gene has CDR1 LNHDA and CDR2 SQIVND (reference sequence). The CDR3 coding sequence is TGTGCCAGTAGTATCCGAACAGGGGCAAGAGCCGGGGAGCTGTTTTTT. Translated, it gives CASSIRTGARAGELFF. The full variable domain, its missing parts supplied by reference TRBV19 and TRBJ2-2, is DGGITQSPKYLFRKEGQNVTLSCEQNLNHDAMYWYRQDPGQGLRLIYYSQIVNDFQKGDIAEGYSVSREKKESFPLTVTSAQKNPTAFYLCASSIRTGARAGELFFGEGSRLTVL.

The chain employs TRBV6-5 and TRBJ2-1, with D hard to call. Deletions cut 6 bases from V and 0 bases from J, with 9 bases between. Germline V CDR1 and CDR2: MNHEY, SVGAGI. The CDR3 covers 14 residues. CDR3 nucleotide sequence: TGTGCCAGCAGACAGTACAGCTCCTACAATGAGCAGTTCTTC. It is translated as CASRQYSSYNEQFF.

The V call is TRBV11-2, the J call TRBJ1-1, with D perhaps TRBD1 (6 bases). The CDR3 runs to 14 residues. Trimming cost V 2 bases and J 1 base, with 8 bases left between them. Germline values: CDR1 SGHAT, CDR2 FQNNGV. The CDR3 is CASSLMTGNTEAFF. DNA of the CDR3: TGTGCCAGCAGCTTAATGACAGGGAACACTGAAGCTTTCTTT.

This rearrangement joins TRBV30 to TRBJ1-5, with TRBD1 matching over 8 bases. After removal of 5 bases from V and 9 bases from J, the junction contained 12 bases not matched to a gene. Germline loops: CDR1 GTSNPN, CDR2 SVGIG (reference sequence). The CDR3 is made up of 14 amino acids. CDR3 nucleotide sequence: TGTGCCTGGGCTACCGGGACAGGTGGTCTGCCCCAGCATTTT. It is translated as CAWATGTGGLPQHF. Combining the CDR3 with reference TRBV30 and TRBJ1-5 gives the whole variable domain SQTIHQWPATLVQPVGSPLSLECTVEGTSNPNLYWYRQAAGRGLQLLFYSVGIGQISSEVPQNLSASRPQDRQFILSSKKLLLSDSGFYLCAWATGTGGLPQHFGDGTRLSIL.

The chain has TRBV4-3 and TRBJ1-4, with TRBD1 identical over 11 bases. Germline assignment: CDR1 LGHNA and CDR2 YSLEER. CDR3 length: 15 amino acids. V was clipped by 0 bases and J by 12 bases; unmatched bases: 6. CDR3 in DNA: TGCGCCAGCAGCCAAGAGTGGACAGGGGGCATAGAACTGTTTTTT. This sequence encodes CASSQEWTGGIELFF.

The rearrangement uses TRBV25-1 and TRBJ1-6; 7 bases are a match to TRBD1. The CDR3 runs to 14 residues. The V segment lost 3 bases and the J segment 10 bases; nucleotides outside the gene matches: 6. The V gene's germline CDR1 is MGHDK and CDR2 SYGVNS. The CDR3, as DNA: TGTGCCAGCAGTGAGCCACAGGGGAAATCACCCCTCCACTTT. Translation gives CASSEPQGKSPLHF.

V gene TRBV28 combines with J gene TRBJ2-7, with 9 bases lining up with TRBD2. The CDR3 contains 12 residues. J lost 4 bases, V lost 8 bases, and 3 bases had no gene match. Per the germline V gene, CDR1 is MDHEN and CDR2 is SYDVKM. CDR3 coding DNA: TGTGCCAGCTCGACTAGCGGATACGAGCAGTACTTC. Residues: CASSTSGYEQYF.

This clone is a singleton in its sample. This sequence joins TRBV27 and TRBJ1-3, with 7 bases that match TRBD1. Trimming at V came to 5 bases and at J to 4 bases, leaving 5 bases not matched to a gene. From germline, CDR1 is MNHEY and CDR2 SMNVEV (reference sequence). This CDR3 has 14 amino acids. CDR3 region: CASSATGEGNTIYF. The CDR3 nucleotides read TGTGCCAGCAGTGCAACAGGGGAAGGAAACACCATATATTTT.

This clone has just one count. This chain joins TRBV5-1 and TRBJ1-2; 8 bases are shared with TRBD1. Germline trimming cut 1 base from V and 4 bases from J; bases unmatched to any gene: 6. There are 15 residues in the CDR3. Per the germline V gene, CDR1 is SGHRS and CDR2 is YFSETQ. This CDR3 reads CASSLQGASIYGYTF. CDR3 nucleotides: TGCGCCAGCAGCTTGCAGGGGGCATCGATCTATGGCTACACCTTC.

This sequence joins TRBV15 and TRBJ1-5; D is unresolved. The germline gives CDR1 LNHNV, CDR2 YYDKDF (reference sequence). This CDR3 comprises 14 residues. V lost 1 base and J lost 5, with 9 bases in between. CDR3 loop: CATSRGREHQPQHF. In nucleotides, the CDR3 is TGTGCCACCAGCAGAGGACGGGAGCATCAGCCCCAGCATTTT.